Below are 2 T cell receptor beta chains sequenced from a single sample in a study of T cell changes during pregnancy in multiple sclerosis. Measured with immunoSEQ multiplex PCR; TCRdb has only the in-frame clones, and not every one. Of approximately 69,000 clones in the sample, roughly 91% were seen once. The material was CD4+ T cells from peripheral blood mononuclear cells, obtained in the third trimester of pregnancy. The receptors stem from a female donor in good health, enrolled as a control in a pregnancy study.

The gene calls are TRBV5-1 and TRBJ2-1; D is uncertain. The CDR3 is 13 amino acids. Trimming pared 0 bases from V and 8 bases from J, leaving 9 bases between. Germline CDR1 and CDR2: SGHRS and YFSETQ. CDR3 residues: CASSLGSGDEQFF. The CDR3 nucleotides are TGCGCCAGCAGCTTGGGGAGTGGCGATGAGCAGTTCTTC.

This chain connects TRBV7-9 to TRBJ1-6; no clear D. Germline-derived CDR1 and CDR2 are SEHNR and FQNEAQ (reference sequence). The CDR3 extends over 15 amino acids. Deletions cut 1 base from V and 9 bases from J, with 13 bases between. CDR3 sequence: CASSLESGVGSPLHF. In DNA, the CDR3 is TGTGCCAGCAGCTTAGAATCCGGGGTAGGTTCACCCCTCCACTTT.